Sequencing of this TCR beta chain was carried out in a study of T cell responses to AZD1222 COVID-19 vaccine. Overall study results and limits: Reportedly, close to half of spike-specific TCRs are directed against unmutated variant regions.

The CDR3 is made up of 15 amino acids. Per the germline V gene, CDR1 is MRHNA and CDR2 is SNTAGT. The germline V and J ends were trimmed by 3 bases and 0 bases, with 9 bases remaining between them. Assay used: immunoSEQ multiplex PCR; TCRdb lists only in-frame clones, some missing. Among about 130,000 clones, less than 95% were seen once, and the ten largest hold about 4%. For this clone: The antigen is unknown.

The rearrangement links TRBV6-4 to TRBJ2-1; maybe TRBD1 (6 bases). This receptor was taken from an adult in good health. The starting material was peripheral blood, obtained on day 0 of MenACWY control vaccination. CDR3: CASSEVRGSYNEQFF. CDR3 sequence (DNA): TGTGCCAGCAGTGAAGTCAGGGGCTCCTACAATGAGCAGTTCTTC.